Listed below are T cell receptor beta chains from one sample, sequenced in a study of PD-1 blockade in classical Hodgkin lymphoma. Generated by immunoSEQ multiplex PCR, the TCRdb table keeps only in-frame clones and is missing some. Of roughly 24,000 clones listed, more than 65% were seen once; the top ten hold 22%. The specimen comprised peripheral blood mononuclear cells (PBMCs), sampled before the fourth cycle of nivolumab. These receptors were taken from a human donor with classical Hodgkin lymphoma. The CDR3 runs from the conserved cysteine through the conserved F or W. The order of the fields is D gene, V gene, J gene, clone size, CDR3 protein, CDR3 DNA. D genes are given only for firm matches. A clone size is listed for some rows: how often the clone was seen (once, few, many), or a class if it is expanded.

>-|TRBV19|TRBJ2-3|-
CASSLQPSGGVSTDTQYF
TGTGCCAGTAGTTTGCAGCCGTCGGGGGGCGTTAGCACAGATACGCAGTATTTT
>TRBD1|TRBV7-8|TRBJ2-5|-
CASSLRQGAGETQYF
TGTGCCAGCAGCTTACGACAGGGGGCGGGGGAGACCCAGTACTTC
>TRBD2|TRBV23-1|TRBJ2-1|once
CASSHFRRGGAPFF
TGCGCCAGCAGTCATTTCAGGCGGGGGGGGGCCCCGTTCTTC
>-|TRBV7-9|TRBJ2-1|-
CASSLGRATYNEQFF
TGTGCCAGCAGCCTTGGGCGGGCCACCTACAATGAGCAGTTCTTC
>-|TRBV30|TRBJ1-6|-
CAWNPQGGSPLHF
TGTGCCTGGAACCCGCAGGGCGGTTCACCCCTCCACTTT
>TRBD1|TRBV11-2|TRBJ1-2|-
CASSLAGTGGYTF
TGTGCCAGCAGCTTAGCAGGGACAGGTGGCTACACCTTC
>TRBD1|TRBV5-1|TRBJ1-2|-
CASSLTGTGVYGYTF
TGCGCCAGCAGCTTGACCGGGACAGGGGTCTATGGCTACACCTTC
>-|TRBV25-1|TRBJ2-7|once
CASSSFATTYYEQYF
TGTGCCAGCAGTTCTTTTGCGACGACGTACTACGAGCAGTACTTC
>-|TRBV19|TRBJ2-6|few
CASSRRQVGAGANVLTF
TGTGCCAGTAGTAGAAGACAGGTCGGCGCTGGGGCCAACGTCCTGACTTTC
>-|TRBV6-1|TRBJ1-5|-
CASSGKTNSNQPQHF
TGTGCCAGCAGTGGCAAGACAAATAGCAATCAGCCCCAGCATTTT
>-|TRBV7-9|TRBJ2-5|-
CASSPGLDPGETQYF
TGTGCCAGCAGCCCCGGACTGGATCCAGGAGAGACCCAGTACTTC
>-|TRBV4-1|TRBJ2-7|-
CASSPDPYPPYEQYF
TGCGCCAGCAGTCCCGACCCTTACCCACCCTACGAGCAGTACTTC
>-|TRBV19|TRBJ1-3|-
CASSDITGSGNTIYF
TGTGCCAGTAGTGATATTACAGGCTCTGGAAACACCATATATTTT
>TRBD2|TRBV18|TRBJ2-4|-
CASSPLPTTSGHNIQYF
TGTGCCAGCTCACCACTCCCTACCACTAGCGGCCATAACATTCAGTACTTC
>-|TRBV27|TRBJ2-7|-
CASSTPIERTKGREQYF
TGTGCCAGCAGTACACCGATTGAGCGGACCAAAGGCCGGGAGCAGTACTTC
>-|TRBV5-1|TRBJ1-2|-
CASSPSLGPETPYGYTF
TGCGCCAGCAGCCCGAGTCTGGGTCCCGAAACTCCTTATGGCTACACCTTC
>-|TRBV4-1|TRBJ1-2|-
CASSPSVFAGSNGYTF
TGCGCCAGCAGCCCGTCCGTATTCGCAGGGTCCAATGGCTACACCTTC
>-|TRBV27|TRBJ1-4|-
CASSFHKGGEKLFF
TGTGCCAGCAGTTTCCATAAAGGGGGAGAAAAACTGTTTTTT
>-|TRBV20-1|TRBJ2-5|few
CSAKGQETQYF
TGCAGTGCTAAAGGGCAAGAGACCCAGTACTTC
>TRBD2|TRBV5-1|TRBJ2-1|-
CASSFGLAGGPDNEQFF
TGCGCCAGCAGCTTTGGGCTAGCGGGGGGGCCCGACAATGAGCAGTTCTTC
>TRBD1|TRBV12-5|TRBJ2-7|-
CASGRQGASEQYF
TGTGCTAGTGGGAGACAGGGGGCCAGCGAGCAGTACTTC
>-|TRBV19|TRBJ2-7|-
CASSPPGTNEQYF
TGTGCCAGTAGTCCTCCCGGGACAAACGAGCAGTACTTC
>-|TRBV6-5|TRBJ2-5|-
CASSGTNWGEETQYF
TGTGCCAGCAGTGGGACGAATTGGGGAGAGGAGACCCAGTACTTC
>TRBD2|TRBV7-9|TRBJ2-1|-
CASSHGLAEYNEQFF
TGTGCCAGCAGCCATGGACTAGCGGAATACAATGAGCAGTTCTTC
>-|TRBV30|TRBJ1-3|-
CAWNTPGRSGNTIYF
TGTGCCTGGAATACGCCGGGTCGCTCTGGAAACACCATATATTTT
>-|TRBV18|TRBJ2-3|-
CASSPLEGSTDTQYF
TGTGCCAGCTCACCACTCGAAGGGAGCACAGATACGCAGTATTTT
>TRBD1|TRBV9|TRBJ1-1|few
CASSGRTGVDTEAFF
TGTGCCAGCAGCGGACGGACAGGGGTAGATACTGAAGCTTTCTTT
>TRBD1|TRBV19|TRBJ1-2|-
CASKTGPSGYTF
TGTGCCAGTAAGACAGGGCCCTCTGGCTACACCTTC
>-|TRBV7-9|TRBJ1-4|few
CASSGGDATNEKLFF
TGTGCCAGCAGCGGCGGGGATGCAACTAATGAAAAACTGTTTTTT
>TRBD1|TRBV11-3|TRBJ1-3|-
CASSPGQGPGNTIYF
TGTGCCAGCAGCCCGGGACAGGGCCCTGGAAACACCATATATTTT
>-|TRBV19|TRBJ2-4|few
CASSRGDSISTVQYF
TGTGCCAGTAGTAGGGGAGACAGCATCAGTACCGTTCAGTACTTC
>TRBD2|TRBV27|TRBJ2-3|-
CASSLYGGFGTDTQYF
TGTGCCAGCAGTTTATACGGGGGGTTTGGCACAGATACGCAGTATTTT
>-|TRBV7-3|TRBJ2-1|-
CASSLRSGNEQFF
TGTGCCAGCAGCCTCCGGAGCGGCAATGAGCAGTTCTTC
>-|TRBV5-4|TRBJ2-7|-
CASSLYGAGTYEQYF
TGTGCCAGCAGCCTATACGGGGCAGGAACCTACGAGCAGTACTTC
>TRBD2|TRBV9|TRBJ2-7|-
CASSPGGYEQYF
TGTGCCAGCAGCCCCGGGGGGTACGAGCAGTACTTC
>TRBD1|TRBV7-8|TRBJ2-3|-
CASSFRTGVGTDTQYF
TGTGCCAGCAGCTTCCGGACAGGAGTAGGCACAGATACGCAGTATTTT
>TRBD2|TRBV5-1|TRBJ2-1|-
CASSPSGVGYNEQFF
TGCGCCAGCAGCCCTAGCGGTGTAGGGTACAATGAGCAGTTCTTC
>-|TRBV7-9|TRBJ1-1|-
CASSLGPTVTEAFF
TGTGCCAGCAGCTTAGGGCCGACAGTCACTGAAGCTTTCTTT
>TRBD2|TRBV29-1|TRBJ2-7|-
CSAGRGAEQYF
TGCAGCGCCGGGAGGGGGGCCGAGCAGTACTTC
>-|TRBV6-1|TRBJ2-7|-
CASRGGAYEQYF
TGTGCCAGCAGAGGGGGTGCCTACGAGCAGTACTTC
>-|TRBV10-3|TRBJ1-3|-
CAISDLQAGDTIYF
TGTGCCATCAGTGACTTGCAAGCGGGTGACACCATATATTTT
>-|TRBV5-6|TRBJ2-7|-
CASSPERAKYEQYF
TGTGCCAGCAGCCCGGAGAGGGCCAAGTACGAGCAGTACTTC
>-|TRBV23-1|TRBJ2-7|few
CASSQSHPHSSPYEQYF
TGCGCCAGCAGTCAATCCCACCCCCACAGTTCCCCCTACGAGCAGTACTTC
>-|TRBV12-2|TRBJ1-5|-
CASRLRGEGNQPQHF
TGTGCAAGTCGCTTGCGGGGGGAAGGCAATCAGCCCCAGCATTTT
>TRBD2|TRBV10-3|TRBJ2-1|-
CAISRLAGGNNEQFF
TGTGCCATCAGTCGACTAGCGGGAGGGAACAATGAGCAGTTCTTC
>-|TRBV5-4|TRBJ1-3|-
CASSRGYASDTIYF
TGTGCCAGCAGCCGTGGATACGCCTCAGACACCATATATTTT
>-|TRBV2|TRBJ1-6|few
CASTQFVSPLHF
TGTGCCAGCACTCAATTTGTTTCACCCCTCCACTTT
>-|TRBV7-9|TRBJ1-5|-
CASSPGGGPQHF
TGTGCCAGCAGCCCCGGGGGGGGGCCCCAGCATTTT
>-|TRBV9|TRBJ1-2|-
CASSVVGVVGYGYGYTF
TGTGCCAGCAGCGTAGTCGGGGTTGTGGGGTACGGCTATGGCTACACCTTC
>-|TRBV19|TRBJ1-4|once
CASSQGGAGEKLFF
TGTGCCAGTAGTCAGGGTGGGGCTGGTGAAAAACTGTTTTTT
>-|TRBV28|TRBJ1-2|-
CASNGRGYGYTF
TGTGCCAGCAACGGCAGGGGCTATGGCTACACCTTC
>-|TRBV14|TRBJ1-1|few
CASSPDRFMNTEAFF
TGTGCCAGCAGCCCCGACAGATTCATGAACACTGAAGCTTTCTTT
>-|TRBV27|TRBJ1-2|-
CASSFSFWGNYGYTF
TGTGCCAGCAGTTTTTCTTTCTGGGGAAACTATGGCTACACCTTC
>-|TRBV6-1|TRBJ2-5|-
CASSPGAGTTETQYF
TGTGCCAGCAGTCCGGGGGCTGGGACTACAGAGACCCAGTACTTC
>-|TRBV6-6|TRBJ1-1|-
CASSTMRNTEAFF
TGTGCCAGCAGCACGATGCGGAACACTGAAGCTTTCTTT
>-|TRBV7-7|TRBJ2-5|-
CASSPSGGQETQYF
TGTGCCAGCAGCCCATCCGGGGGTCAAGAGACCCAGTACTTC
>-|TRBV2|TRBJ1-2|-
CASSEPPYQADYGYTF
TGTGCCAGCAGTGAACCTCCCTATCAAGCGGACTATGGCTACACCTTC
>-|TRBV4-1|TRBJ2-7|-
CASSQDMSNIYEQYF
TGCGCCAGCAGCCAAGATATGAGCAACATCTACGAGCAGTACTTC
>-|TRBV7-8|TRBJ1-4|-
CASSLEGWSNEKLFF
TGTGCCAGCAGCTTAGAGGGGTGGTCTAATGAAAAACTGTTTTTT
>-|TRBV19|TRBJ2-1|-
CASTGFGAVSYNEQFF
TGTGCCAGTACTGGTTTTGGTGCCGTCTCCTACAATGAGCAGTTCTTC